The 15 T cell receptor beta chains listed next were all sequenced from one sample in a study of blood T cell repertoires in COVID-19 (dated by TCRdb to the early 2020s). Libraries came from the immunoSEQ multiplex PCR assay. TCRdb stores this immuneACCESS table with in-frame sequences only. Part of the clones is absent; in the studies checked, under half of the shortfall reflects unresolved V genes, and no reason is known for the rest. The sample records some 210,000 clones, approximately 82% of which are singletons. In total, the top ten clones hold more than 10% of the sample. Sequenced material: peripheral blood. These receptors originate from a middle-aged woman with acute or convalescent COVID-19.

This chain uses TRBV7-9 with TRBJ2-3; 13 bases fit TRBD2. Germline CDR1 is SEHNR and CDR2 is FQNEAQ (reference sequence). Unmatched junction bases numbered 7, after V lost 4 bases and J lost 12 bases. This CDR3 spans 14 amino acids. The CDR3 DNA sequence: TGTGCCAGCAGCTCGGGACTAGCGGGACTCCGACAGTATTTT. Its protein product is CASSSGLAGLRQYF.

In this sample, this clone turned up a few times. The rearrangement joins TRBV3-1 (or the pseudogene TRBV3-2) to TRBJ2-1; TRBD2 agrees at 10 bases. The length of the CDR3 is 15 residues. CDR1 and CDR2 (germline): LGHDT, YNNKEL (reference sequence). With 3 bases clipped from V and 5 bases from J, the junction kept 4 bases outside the gene matches. The CDR3, as DNA: TGTGCCAGCAGCCAGGGGACTAGCGACGACAATGAGCAGTTCTTC. It codes for CASSQGTSDDNEQFF.

This clone was seen only a few times. The gene calls are TRBV24-1 and TRBJ2-2; 8 nucleotides line up with TRBD2. The V and J ends lost 5 bases and 2 bases, in that order; junction bases with no gene match: 9. The CDR3 is 17 amino acids. Germline loops: CDR1 KGHDR, CDR2 SFDVKD. Written as DNA, the CDR3 is TGTGCCACCAGTGCTTCGGGGGGGCTCCTCAACACCGGGGAGCTGTTTTTT. Translated: CATSASGGLLNTGELFF.

This clone has only one observation. The chain uses TRBV2 and TRBJ2-3; 7 nucleotides line up with TRBD2. The germline CDR1 and CDR2 sequences are SNHLY and FYNNEI. Germline trimming cut 7 bases from V and 3 bases from J; bases unmatched to any gene: 10. This CDR3 is built from 15 residues. The CDR3 here is CASTPNRGGTDTQYF. For the CDR3, the DNA is TGTGCCAGCACCCCGAACCGCGGGGGTACAGATACGCAGTATTTT.

The chain uses TRBV11-3 and TRBJ2-1; 16 bases map to TRBD2. CDR3 size: 17 residues. V was clipped by 5 bases and J by 7 bases; unmatched bases: 8. Germline V gene sequence: CDR1 SGHNT, CDR2 YENEEA. The CDR3 DNA sequence: TGTGCCAGCAGCACCGGGACTAGCGGGAGGGCCCCTAATGAGCAGTTCTTC. It codes for CASSTGTSGRAPNEQFF.

CDR3 loop: CASSAGQGGDTQYF. The CDR3 coding sequence is TGCGCCAGCAGCGCGGGACAGGGAGGGGATACGCAGTATTTT. The rearrangement links TRBV5-1 to TRBJ2-3; 9 positions match TRBD1. The trim removed 4 bases at V and 6 bases at J, leaving 6 bases unmatched. The CDR3 totals 14 residues. Germline V CDR1 and CDR2: SGHRS, YFSETQ.

V and J are TRBV5-4 and TRBJ2-7; 7 positions match TRBD2. V shed 4 bases, J shed 7 bases, and the junction held 17 bases outside the gene matches. This CDR3 spans 16 amino acids. In germline, CDR1 is SGHNT, CDR2 YYREEE (reference sequence). In DNA, the CDR3 is TGTGCCAGCAGCCTGGGGGTTCGGGCGGGAGTTAGTGAGCAGTACTTC. This sequence encodes CASSLGVRAGVSEQYF.

The chain recombines TRBV27 with TRBJ2-7, with unresolved D. CDR1 and CDR2 (germline): MNHEY, SMNVEV (reference sequence). V lost 6 bases to trimming and J lost 4 bases, with 10 bases between them. The CDR3 totals 12 residues. The CDR3: CASSPLGYEQYF. CDR3 DNA: TGTGCCAGCAGCCCCCTAGGATACGAGCAGTACTTC.

The chain carries TRBV14 and TRBJ2-1; 8 bases fit TRBD1. Germline CDR1 and CDR2: SGHDN and FVKESK. V trimming: 4 bases; J trimming: 3 bases; junction bases outside the gene matches: 11. This CDR3 has 17 residues. The CDR3 DNA follows: TGTGCCAGCAGCCGCCGGACAGGGTGGGGGATCTACAATGAGCAGTTCTTC. It is translated as CASSRRTGWGIYNEQFF.

This rearrangement joins TRBV4-1 to TRBJ2-1; 13 positions match TRBD2. The V gene end was trimmed by 7 bases and the J gene end by 4 bases; junction bases not matched to a gene: 13. This CDR3 region has 18 residues. Per the germline V gene, CDR1 is MGHRA and CDR2 is YSYEKL. The CDR3 protein is CASTRTSGRPTEYNEQFF. In nucleotides, the CDR3 is TGCGCCAGCACCCGGACTAGCGGGAGACCTACCGAATACAATGAGCAGTTCTTC.

The CDR3 DNA reads TGTGCCAGCAGCGTCCCCGGGACAGGGGGGACTGAGCAGTTCTTC. Protein: CASSVPGTGGTEQFF. The chain links TRBV7-2 to TRBJ2-1; 11 nucleotides match TRBD1. Looked up from germline, CDR1 is SGHTA and CDR2 is FQGNSA. The J segment lost 9 bases and the V segment lost 5 bases, leaving 9 bases of the junction unmatched. The CDR3 spans 15 residues.

The CDR3 bases are TGTGCCAGCAGTTACCGGCGGGGGGGCCGAACAGATACGCAGTATTTT. Translating gives CASSYRRGGRTDTQYF. The chain has TRBV6-2 or TRBV6-3 and TRBJ2-3, with 9 bases aligning to TRBD2. Germline CDR1 and CDR2: MNHEY and SVGEGT. V lost 2 bases and J lost 3; bases outside the gene matches: 6. This CDR3 is 16 amino acids long.

This rearrangement joins TRBV5-1 to TRBJ2-1, with TRBD2 identical over 9 bases. The CDR3 spans 16 residues. Germline V CDR1 and CDR2: SGHRS, YFSETQ. V was clipped by 4 bases and J by 7 bases; unmatched bases: 12. The CDR3 region is CASSPTSREGLNEQFF. The CDR3 DNA reads as TGCGCCAGCAGCCCTACCTCGCGGGAGGGCCTAAATGAGCAGTTCTTC.

The V gene is TRBV7-6, the J gene TRBJ2-2; weak D call: TRBD1 (5 bases). The CDR3 is 13 amino acids. V dropped 3 bases and J dropped 6 bases, with 8 bases sitting between them. CDR1 is SGHVS, CDR2 FNYEAQ, per germline. CDR3 protein: CASSFGASGELFF. CDR3 bases: TGTGCCAGCAGCTTTGGGGCCTCCGGGGAGCTGTTTTTT.

The rearrangement uses TRBV29-1 and TRBJ1-2; D remains unclear. V dropped 4 bases and J dropped 4 bases, with 7 bases sitting between them. The CDR3 contains 11 residues. Looked up from germline, CDR1 is SQVTM and CDR2 is ANQGSEA. The chain's CDR3 is CSVVRGYGYTF. CDR3 nucleotide sequence: TGCAGCGTTGTCCGGGGCTATGGCTACACCTTC.